This T cell receptor beta chain was found in a study of shared clonotypes between healthy human individuals. Overall study: CD4 naive and memory got three plates each, CD8 naive two, CD8 memory one.

Memory CD4+ cells were the fraction left after CD45RA+ naive selection. Researchers divided each subset's genomic DNA evenly across several immunoSEQ plates. Profiled with immunoSEQ multiplex PCR; TCRdb holds only in-frame clones, not every one. The profile shows some 1 million clones, around four fifths of them singletons. CDR1 MNHNS and CDR2 SASEGT come from the germline V gene. V was clipped by 4 bases and J by 8 bases, with 18 bases between them. The CDR3 length is 15 residues. The gene calls are TRBV6-1 and TRBJ2-1; D tentatively fits TRBD1 or TRBD2 (5 bases each). The origin of this receptor is a man aged 18 to 29 in good health. The sequencing sample was made of memory CD4+ T cells sorted from blood. Subset in this sample: CD45RA-negative fraction. DNA of the CDR3: TGTGCCAGCAGTGGAGGGACCCGGCCTTCAGATGAGCAGTTCTTC. The encoded protein is CASSGGTRPSDEQFF.